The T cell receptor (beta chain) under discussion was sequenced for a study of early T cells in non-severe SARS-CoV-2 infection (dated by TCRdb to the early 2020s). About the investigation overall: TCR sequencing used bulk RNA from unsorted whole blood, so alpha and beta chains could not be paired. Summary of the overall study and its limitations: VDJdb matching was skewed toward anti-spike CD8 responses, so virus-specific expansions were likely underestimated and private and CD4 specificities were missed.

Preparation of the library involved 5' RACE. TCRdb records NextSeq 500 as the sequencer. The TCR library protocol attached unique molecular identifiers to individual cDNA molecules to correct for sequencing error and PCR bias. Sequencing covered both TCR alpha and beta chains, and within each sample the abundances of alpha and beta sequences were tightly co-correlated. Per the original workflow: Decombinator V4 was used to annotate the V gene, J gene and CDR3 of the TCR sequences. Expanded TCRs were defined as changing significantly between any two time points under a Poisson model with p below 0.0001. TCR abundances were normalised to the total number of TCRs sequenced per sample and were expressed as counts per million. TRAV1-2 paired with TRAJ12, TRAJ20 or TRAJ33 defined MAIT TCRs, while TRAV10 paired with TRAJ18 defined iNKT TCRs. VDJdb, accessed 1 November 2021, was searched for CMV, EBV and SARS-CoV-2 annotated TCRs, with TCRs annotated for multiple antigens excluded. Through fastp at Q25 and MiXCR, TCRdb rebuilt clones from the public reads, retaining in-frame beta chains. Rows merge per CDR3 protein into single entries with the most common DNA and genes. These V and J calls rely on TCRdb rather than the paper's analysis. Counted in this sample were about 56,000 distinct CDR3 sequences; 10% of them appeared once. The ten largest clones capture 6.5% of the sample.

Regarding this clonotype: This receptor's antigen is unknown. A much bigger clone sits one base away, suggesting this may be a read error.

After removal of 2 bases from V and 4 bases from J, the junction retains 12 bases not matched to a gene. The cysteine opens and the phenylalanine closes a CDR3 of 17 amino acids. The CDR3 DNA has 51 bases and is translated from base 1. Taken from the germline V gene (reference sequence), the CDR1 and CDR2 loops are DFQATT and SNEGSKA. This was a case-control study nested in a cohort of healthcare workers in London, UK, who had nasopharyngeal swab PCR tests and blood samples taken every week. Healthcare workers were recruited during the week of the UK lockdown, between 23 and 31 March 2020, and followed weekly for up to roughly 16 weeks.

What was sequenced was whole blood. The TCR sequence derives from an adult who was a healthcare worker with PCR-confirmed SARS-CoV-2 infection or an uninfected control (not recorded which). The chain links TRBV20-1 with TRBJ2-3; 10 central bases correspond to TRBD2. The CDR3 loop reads CSARNGAQREGADTQYF. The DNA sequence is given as TGCAGTGCTAGAAATGGAGCCCAGCGGGAGGGCGCAGATACGCAGTATTTT.